The text below deals with one T cell receptor (beta chain). The sample comes from a study of blood T cell repertoires in COVID-19. Study-wide background: The analysed material was cDNA or gDNA that came from T cells, B-cell-depleted T cells, or PBMCs.

The assay was immunoSEQ multiplex PCR, and TCRdb's table has in-frame clones only and misses some. The sample comprises roughly 36,000 clones, 87% of which are singletons, and approximately 25% rests with the top ten. The CDR3 spans 17 residues. Germline CDR1 and CDR2: MNHEY and SVGEGT. V was pared by 5 bases and J by 6 bases, with 14 bases of the junction left unmatched. Sequencing input: peripheral blood. The source of this sequence is a man aged 50 to 59 with active or convalescent COVID-19. This sequence joins TRBV6-2 or TRBV6-3 and TRBJ2-3; 10 nucleotides line up with TRBD2. The CDR3 sequence is CASSPRPSGRAADTQYF. DNA of the CDR3: TGTGCCAGCAGTCCCCGACCCAGCGGGAGGGCCGCTGATACGCAGTATTTT.